These T cell receptor beta chains were read from a single sample in a study of a mutant IDH1 vaccine in newly diagnosed glioma. Method: immunoSEQ multiplex PCR; TCRdb's copy keeps in-frame clones and lacks some. The sample has tens of thousands of clones; 75% are singletons. Which antigens these TCRs recognize remains unknown. The sample consisted of PBMCs, taken from a glioma patient whose treatment included an IDH1 peptide vaccine. These receptors were taken from a man aged 35-49 years with glioma. Each CDR3 is given with its conserved first and last residue. Each record gives: V gene, D gene, clone size, J gene, CDR3 protein, CDR3 DNA. D genes are given only for firm matches. Some rows mark clone size as missing; the rest say once, few, many or name a class of expanded clone.

v_call: TRBV7-2; d_call: NA; clone_size: NA; j_call: TRBJ2-3; cdr3_aa: CASSLGLGADTQYF; cdr3_nt: TGTGCCAGCAGCTTGGGGTTAGGTGCAGATACGCAGTATTTT
v_call: TRBV18; d_call: TRBD1; clone_size: NA; j_call: TRBJ1-4; cdr3_aa: CASSLRPLTGGLWEKLFF; cdr3_nt: TGTGCCAGCTCACTTCGCCCCCTCACAGGGGGCCTTTGGGAAAAACTGTTTTTT
v_call: TRBV7-9; d_call: NA; clone_size: NA; j_call: TRBJ1-2; cdr3_aa: CASSRSPVTFGYTF; cdr3_nt: TGTGCCAGCAGCAGGAGTCCGGTCACATTTGGCTACACCTTC
v_call: TRBV5-6; d_call: NA; clone_size: NA; j_call: TRBJ2-3; cdr3_aa: CASSSQDLADTQYF; cdr3_nt: TGTGCCAGCAGTTCCCAAGACTTGGCAGATACGCAGTATTTT
v_call: TRBV29-1; d_call: TRBD1; clone_size: NA; j_call: TRBJ2-1; cdr3_aa: CSGGQVGREQFF; cdr3_nt: TGCAGCGGTGGACAGGTCGGCCGTGAGCAGTTCTTC
v_call: TRBV27; d_call: TRBD2; clone_size: NA; j_call: TRBJ2-3; cdr3_aa: CASSLYLAGSTDTQYF; cdr3_nt: TGTGCCAGCAGTTTATACCTAGCGGGAAGTACAGATACGCAGTATTTT
v_call: TRBV27; d_call: NA; clone_size: few; j_call: TRBJ2-1; cdr3_aa: CASSFKRTTYNEQFF; cdr3_nt: TGTGCCAGCAGTTTTAAACGGACTACATACAATGAGCAGTTCTTC
v_call: TRBV19; d_call: NA; clone_size: NA; j_call: TRBJ2-4; cdr3_aa: CASSGGWAKNIQYF; cdr3_nt: TGTGCCAGTAGCGGGGGCTGGGCCAAAAACATTCAGTACTTC
v_call: TRBV4-1; d_call: NA; clone_size: once; j_call: TRBJ2-7; cdr3_aa: CASSQDLGGPGYEQYF; cdr3_nt: TGCGCCAGCAGCCAAGATCTCGGTGGGCCTGGCTACGAGCAGTACTTC
v_call: TRBV19; d_call: NA; clone_size: NA; j_call: TRBJ2-3; cdr3_aa: CASSIAQDTQYF; cdr3_nt: TGTGCCAGTAGTATAGCCCAAGATACGCAGTATTTT
v_call: TRBV7-2; d_call: NA; clone_size: NA; j_call: TRBJ1-5; cdr3_aa: CASSLGVQGEPQHF; cdr3_nt: TGTGCCAGCAGCTTAGGCGTTCAGGGTGAGCCCCAGCATTTT
v_call: TRBV7-2; d_call: NA; clone_size: NA; j_call: TRBJ2-2; cdr3_aa: CASSLDVATAGTGELFF; cdr3_nt: TGTGCCAGCAGCTTAGACGTCGCAACGGCGGGCACCGGGGAGCTGTTTTTT
v_call: TRBV30; d_call: NA; clone_size: NA; j_call: TRBJ1-1; cdr3_aa: CAWSPWTEMNTEAFF; cdr3_nt: TGTGCCTGGAGTCCCTGGACAGAAATGAACACTGAAGCTTTCTTT
v_call: TRBV13; d_call: TRBD2; clone_size: NA; j_call: TRBJ2-2; cdr3_aa: CASSSAGTSGTNTGELFF; cdr3_nt: TGTGCCAGCAGCTCAGCCGGGACTAGCGGGACGAACACCGGGGAGCTGTTTTTT
v_call: TRBV9; d_call: TRBD1; clone_size: few; j_call: TRBJ1-1; cdr3_aa: CASSERDSYTEAFF; cdr3_nt: TGTGCCAGCAGCGAACGGGACAGCTACACTGAAGCTTTCTTT
v_call: TRBV19; d_call: TRBD1; clone_size: once; j_call: TRBJ1-5; cdr3_aa: CASSIEGQGYQPQHF; cdr3_nt: TGTGCCAGTAGTATCGAGGGACAGGGTTATCAGCCCCAGCATTTT
v_call: TRBV5-6; d_call: NA; clone_size: NA; j_call: TRBJ1-6; cdr3_aa: CASSYLDRSYNSPLHF; cdr3_nt: TGTGCCAGCAGCTACTTAGACAGGTCCTATAATTCACCCCTCCACTTT
v_call: TRBV6-6; d_call: NA; clone_size: NA; j_call: TRBJ1-3; cdr3_aa: CASSSNLGRGGNTIYF; cdr3_nt: TGTGCCAGCAGCTCGAATCTAGGACGGGGAGGAAACACCATATATTTT
v_call: TRBV7-6; d_call: TRBD2; clone_size: NA; j_call: TRBJ2-5; cdr3_aa: CASSRRSAGGRETQYF; cdr3_nt: TGTGCCAGCAGCCGGCGCAGCGCGGGAGGACGGGAGACCCAGTACTTC
v_call: TRBV11-3; d_call: TRBD2; clone_size: NA; j_call: TRBJ2-1; cdr3_aa: CASSPRATSGSRNEQFF; cdr3_nt: TGTGCCAGCAGCCCCCGGGCAACTAGCGGGAGTCGTAATGAGCAGTTCTTC